The 20 T cell receptor beta chains below were found in one sample sequenced in a study of regulatory T cells in long-lasting Graves disease. Construction of the TCR beta libraries employed iRepertoire HTBI primers in conjunction with Arm-PCR of CDR3 regions. TCRdb independently ran MiXCR on the multiplex PCR reads; one entry per CDR3 protein. The data hold about 350,000 distinct CDR3 sequences, with about 17% observed a single time. The time point: newly diagnosed GD, antithyroid drugs for less than 3 months. Construction of the TCR library relied on RNA isolated from PBMCs. The same sample was also studied in work on T cells in Graves' hyperthyroidism and ophthalmopathy.

This specimen consisted of peripheral blood mononuclear cells (PBMCs), obtained at new diagnosis, from a patient treated with antithyroid drugs. Receptor source: a woman between 18 and 30 years old with Graves disease.

This clonotype was seen repeatedly, ten times or more. J is TRBJ2-5 and V is TRBV10-3; D possibly corresponds to TRBD2 (7 bases). This CDR3 comprises 14 residues. From germline, CDR1 is ENHRY and CDR2 SYGVKD. V was trimmed by 0 bases and J by 4 bases, leaving 9 bases between them. Here the CDR3 DNA reads TGTGCCATCAGTGAGTCCGGGGGGCGAGAGACCCAGTACTTC. Protein sequence: CAISESGGRETQYF.

This clonotype was seen a single time. This chain joins TRBV11-1 and TRBJ2-1, with 10 bases fitting TRBD2. Trimming cost V 5 bases and J 8 bases; bases outside gene matches: 6. The CDR3 totals 14 residues. CDR1 and CDR2 (germline): SGHAT, FQDESV (reference sequence). CDR3 bases: TGTGCCAGCAGCACTAGACTAGCGGGTGATGAGCAGTTCTTC. It encodes CASSTRLAGDEQFF.

This sequence joins TRBV9 and TRBJ2-3; TRBD2 matches at 10 bases. This CDR3 comprises 16 residues. Germline V gene data show CDR1 as SGDLS and CDR2 as YYNGEE. After removal of 4 bases from V and 2 bases from J, the junction contained 7 bases not matched to a gene. This CDR3 reads CASSSRAGGPTDTQYF. The DNA of the CDR3 is TGTGCCAGCAGCTCCCGAGCGGGAGGGCCCACAGATACGCAGTATTTT.

In this sample, this clonotype turned up many times. V is TRBV7-9 and J is TRBJ1-6; D not resolved. In germline, CDR1 is SEHNR, CDR2 FQNEAQ (reference sequence). V lost 1 base to trimming and J lost 5 bases, with 6 bases between them. The CDR3 length is 14 residues. DNA of the CDR3: TGTGCCAGCAGCTTAGAGCCTAATAATTCACCCCTCCACTTT. It encodes CASSLEPNNSPLHF.

The CDR3 coding sequence is TGCGCCAGCAGCCAAGGGACAGGGGTATTGGAAAAACTGTTTTTT. It is translated as CASSQGTGVLEKLFF. The chain combines TRBV4-1 with TRBJ1-4, with 9 bases matching TRBD1. This CDR3 contains 15 residues. V lost 1 base, J lost 8 bases, and 5 bases stayed unmatched. Germline V gene lookup returns CDR1 MGHRA and CDR2 YSYEKL.

In DNA, the CDR3 is TGTGCCAGCAGTCTGGGACAGGGGGTTGGGGCCAACGTCCTGACTTTC. The encoded protein is CASSLGQGVGANVLTF. The J gene is TRBJ2-6, the V gene TRBV2, with TRBD1 identical over 11 bases. This CDR3 has 16 amino acids. V lost 5 bases and J lost 3; bases outside the gene matches: 3. Germline lookup yields CDR1 SNHLY and CDR2 FYNNEI.

This clonotype was counted many times. V and J are TRBV20-1 and TRBJ2-1, with D possibly called TRBD1 or TRBD2 (5 bases each). The CDR3 has 15 residues. The germline gives CDR1 DFQATT, CDR2 SNEGSKA (reference sequence). V was clipped by 1 base and J by 6 bases, with 16 bases between them. CDR3 amino acids: CSARVVGTVSNEQFF. CDR3 in DNA: TGCAGTGCTAGAGTGGTCGGGACGGTATCCAATGAGCAGTTCTTC.

This clonotype was seen more than once but under ten times. The genes are TRBV7-9 and TRBJ2-5; 7 nucleotides align to TRBD1. This CDR3 spans 13 amino acids. Germline V CDR1 and CDR2: SEHNR, FQNEAQ (reference sequence). V lost 5 bases, J lost 4 bases, and 4 bases stayed unmatched. As DNA, the CDR3 is TGTGCCAGCAGCATAACAGGGGTAGAGACCCAGTACTTC. Its translation is CASSITGVETQYF.

This clonotype was observed at least ten times. V and J are TRBV11-2 and TRBJ2-7; weak D call: TRBD1 (6 bases). CDR3 length equals 14 residues. Trimming removed 8 bases from V and 7 bases from J, with 21 bases in between. CDR1 is SGHAT and CDR2 is FQNNGV in the germline V gene. Here the CDR3 reads CASSSNRDKAEQYF. The CDR3 DNA is TGTGCCAGCTCGTCAAACCGGGACAAGGCAGAGCAGTACTTC.

In this sample, this clonotype turned up many times. The V and J genes are TRBV6-2 or TRBV6-3 and TRBJ2-7, with TRBD1 matching 11 bases. J gave up 3 bases and V 5 bases, and 3 bases lay outside the gene matches. The germline gives CDR1 MNHEY, CDR2 SVGEGT. CDR3 length equals 14 residues. CDR3 nucleotides: TGTGCCAGCAGTGAAGGGACAGGGGGCTACGAGCAGTACTTC. It is translated as CASSEGTGGYEQYF.

The sample holds many counts of this clonotype. The V gene is TRBV29-1, the J gene TRBJ2-1, with 11 bases that match TRBD2. From germline, CDR1 is SQVTM and CDR2 ANQGSEA. The CDR3 consists of 13 residues. V lost 4 bases, J lost 9 bases, and 5 bases stayed unmatched. The CDR3 sequence: CSVGLAGLSEQFF. The CDR3 DNA follows: TGCAGCGTTGGACTAGCGGGATTAAGTGAGCAGTTCTTC.

A note on this clonotype: A much larger clone differs from this one at a single base, so this may be a read error. As the CDR3 is not closed by the conserved phenylalanine or tryptophan, this likely results from a read error. V usage is TRBV2 and J usage is TRBJ1-5, with TRBD1 as a possible D gene (5 bases). From germline, CDR1 is SNHLY and CDR2 FYNNEI. V shed 6 bases and J shed 0 bases, with 12 bases lying between them. The CDR3 spans 15 residues. CDR3 nucleotides: TGTGCCAGCAGCCCTGACAGCTATAGCAATCAGCCCCAGCATCTT. Residues: CASSPDSYSNQPQHL.

The chain couples TRBV28 to TRBJ1-1; a weak D match, TRBD1 (6 bases). CDR3 length equals 15 residues. The germline V gene has CDR1 MDHEN and CDR2 SYDVKM. Trimming pared 7 bases from V and 8 bases from J, leaving 23 bases between. The CDR3 DNA reads TGTGCCAGCACAAACCGGGGAGGGGGACCAAAAGAAGCTTTCTTT. This encodes CASTNRGGGPKEAFF.

This chain links TRBV28 with TRBJ2-5, with 10 bases lining up with TRBD1. The CDR3 is 15 amino acids. CDR1 MDHEN and CDR2 SYDVKM come from the germline V gene. The trim removed 3 bases at V and 7 bases at J, leaving 8 bases unmatched. The CDR3 spells CASSFPGQGSGTQYF. The CDR3 nucleotides are TGTGCCAGCAGTTTCCCGGGACAGGGGAGCGGGACCCAGTACTTC.

This clonotype was found many times. This chain connects TRBV27 to TRBJ2-2; a weak D match, TRBD1 (6 bases). Looked up from germline, CDR1 is MNHEY and CDR2 is SMNVEV (reference sequence). CDR3 length: 15 residues. V was pared by 1 base and J by 6 bases, with 12 bases between. CDR3: CASSLFWGHAGELFF. The DNA for the CDR3 is TGTGCCAGCAGTTTATTTTGGGGGCACGCCGGGGAGCTGTTTTTT.

This sequence joins TRBV19 and TRBJ1-6; D gene uncertain. The CDR3 runs 16 residues. The V and J ends lost 0 bases and 8 bases respectively, with 14 bases between them. Germline values: CDR1 LNHDA, CDR2 SQIVND (reference sequence). The CDR3 DNA reads TGTGCCAGTAGTATAGATCTATGGTTCCGGGATTCACCCCTCCACTTT. It encodes CASSIDLWFRDSPLHF.

This clonotype was recorded many times. This rearrangement joins TRBV20-1 to TRBJ2-5; 9 nucleotides match TRBD2. The CDR3 covers 14 residues. Per germline, CDR1 DFQATT and CDR2 SNEGSKA (reference sequence). This chain's CDR3 is CPRGGRAIGETQYF. In DNA, the CDR3 is TGCCCCCGGGGCGGGAGGGCCATTGGTGAGACCCAGTACTTC.

This rearrangement joins TRBV4-1 to TRBJ2-1, with a possible D match to TRBD2 (5 bases). V lost 6 bases, J lost 5 bases, and 14 bases lay in between. This CDR3 contains 14 residues. Per germline, CDR1 MGHRA and CDR2 YSYEKL. As DNA, the CDR3 is TGCGCCAGCAGTTACAGACTGGGAGACAATGAGCAGTTCTTC. It yields the protein CASSYRLGDNEQFF.

This clonotype was seen ten or more times. This chain uses TRBV20-1 with TRBJ2-2; 8 nucleotides align to TRBD1. Germline loops: CDR1 DFQATT, CDR2 SNEGSKA (reference sequence). The CDR3 totals 14 residues. With 6 bases clipped from V and 2 bases from J, the junction kept 5 bases outside the gene matches. The chain's CDR3 is CSARGQGNTGELFF. The CDR3 DNA is TGCAGTGCCCGAGGACAGGGTAACACCGGGGAGCTGTTTTTT.

The CDR3 bases are TGTGCTAGTGGGCGAGCGGGGTTCCCCGGGGAGCTGTTTTTT. Protein product: CASGRAGFPGELFF. This chain connects TRBV12-5 to TRBJ2-2; 7 bases are shared with TRBD2. Germline V lookup: CDR1 LGHNT, CDR2 FRNRAP. Trimming took 6 bases from V and 6 from J; bases not matched to a gene: 7. CDR3 length: 14 residues.